A single sample gave rise to the 30 T cell receptor beta chains below, sequenced in a study of T cell responses to AZD1222 COVID-19 vaccine. Profiled with immunoSEQ multiplex PCR; TCRdb holds only in-frame clones, not every one. Among fewer than 150,000 clones listed, around 89% were seen once. Material: peripheral blood, obtained 28 days after the second AZD1222 dose. The receptors come from an adult who received the AZD1222 COVID-19 vaccine.

The J gene is TRBJ2-2, the V gene TRBV3-1 (or the pseudogene TRBV3-2), with 7 bases identical to TRBD2. CDR3 size: 17 residues. Germline V gene sequence: CDR1 LGHDT, CDR2 YNNKEL (reference sequence). The ends lost 4 bases at V and 7 bases at J; junction bases unmatched: 15. The CDR3 loop reads CASSRGRASGSGGELFF. CDR3 bases: TGTGCCAGCAGCCGGGGAAGAGCTAGCGGCAGTGGCGGGGAGCTGTTTTTT.

This clone has ten or more counts. This chain joins TRBV11-2 and TRBJ1-1; no clear D gene. CDR1 SGHAT and CDR2 FQNNGV come from the germline V gene. Trimming removed 0 bases from V and 9 bases from J, with 5 bases in between. CDR3 length: 11 residues. The CDR3 nucleotides are TGTGCCAGCAGCTTAGAGGGGAAAGCTTTCTTT. Its protein product is CASSLEGKAFF.

The chain has TRBV7-9 and TRBJ2-1; D call uncertain. The length of the CDR3 is 12 residues. The germline V gene encodes CDR1 SEHNR and CDR2 FQNEAQ (reference sequence). V gave up 1 base and J gave up 7 bases, with 5 bases separating them. The CDR3 is CASSLDGNEQFF. CDR3 bases: TGTGCCAGCAGCTTAGACGGGAATGAGCAGTTCTTC.

This clone showed up just once. The V gene is TRBV6-2 or TRBV6-3, the J gene TRBJ2-3, with 15 bases matching TRBD2. This CDR3 region has 16 residues. After removal of 6 bases from V and 5 bases from J, the junction contained 6 bases not matched to a gene. Germline loops: CDR1 MNHEY, CDR2 SVGEGT. This chain's CDR3 is CASSQRTSGREDTQYF. DNA for the CDR3: TGTGCCAGCAGCCAACGGACTAGCGGGAGGGAAGATACGCAGTATTTT.

This chain connects TRBV3-1 (or the pseudogene TRBV3-2) to TRBJ2-7, with 9 bases fitting TRBD1. The CDR3 sequence is 15 residues long. Unmatched junction bases numbered 9, after V lost 6 bases and J lost 3 bases. Per germline, CDR1 LGHDT and CDR2 YNNKEL (reference sequence). CDR3 nucleotide sequence: TGTGCCAGCAGAACATGGACAGGGGAACACTACGAGCAGTACTTC. This gives the protein CASRTWTGEHYEQYF.

The rearrangement uses TRBV7-8 and TRBJ2-7, with 7 bases aligning to TRBD2. Germline assignment: CDR1 SGHVS and CDR2 FQNEAQ. The length of the CDR3 is 14 residues. Unmatched junction bases numbered 8, after V lost 6 bases and J lost 3 bases. The CDR3 protein is CASSGQRGYYEQYF. CDR3 nucleotide sequence: TGTGCCAGCAGTGGGCAGCGGGGTTACTACGAGCAGTACTTC.

The rearrangement links TRBV28 to TRBJ1-2; no clear D gene. Germline V gives CDR1 MDHEN, CDR2 SYDVKM. The CDR3 runs to 13 residues. Trimming removed 8 bases from V and 4 bases from J, with 14 bases in between. The CDR3 is CASGPLSSYGYTF. CDR3 in DNA: TGTGCCAGCGGGCCATTATCTTCCTATGGCTACACCTTC.

The rearrangement uses TRBV5-1 and TRBJ2-7; 11 nucleotides agree with TRBD2. The length of the CDR3 is 14 residues. Germline V gene sequence: CDR1 SGHRS, CDR2 YFSETQ. V was clipped by 4 bases and J by 1 base; unmatched bases: 1. In DNA, the CDR3 is TGCGCCAGCAGCGTAGCGGGAGGGTCCTACGAGCAGTACTTC. Translated: CASSVAGGSYEQYF.

The V gene is TRBV28, the J gene TRBJ1-4; 9 bases are a match to TRBD1. Germline V gene data show CDR1 as MDHEN and CDR2 as SYDVKM. Trimming took 8 bases from V and 8 from J; bases not matched to a gene: 9. The CDR3 has 14 amino acids. DNA of the CDR3: TGTGCCAGCCGCCGTCGCACAGGGGGCGAAAAACTGTTTTTT. Protein: CASRRRTGGEKLFF.

This clone was found once. V and J are TRBV30 and TRBJ1-1; D gene ambiguous. Germline CDR1 GTSNPN, CDR2 SVGIG (reference sequence). The CDR3 is 15 residues long. The V end lost 0 bases, the J end lost 2 bases, and 13 bases lay between the germline ends. In DNA form, the CDR3 reads TGTGCCTGGAGTGTATATCGTCCGACAAACACTGAAGCTTTCTTT. As protein: CAWSVYRPTNTEAFF.

V gene TRBV29-1 combines with J gene TRBJ2-3, with D possibly matching TRBD2 (6 bases). Between the trimmed V and J ends, which lost 8 bases and 4 bases, there was a span of 25 bases. The CDR3 has 16 residues. Germline CDR1 is SQVTM and CDR2 is ANQGSEA. CDR3 sequence reads: CSPDGQPGLPPDTQYF. CDR3 nucleotide sequence: TGCAGCCCCGACGGGCAGCCGGGACTCCCGCCAGATACGCAGTATTTT.

A few counts support this clone. This chain connects TRBV3-1 (or the pseudogene TRBV3-2) to TRBJ1-2; no reliable D call. CDR1 and CDR2 from the germline V gene are LGHDT and YNNKEL (reference sequence). This CDR3 region has 14 residues. V was shortened by 4 bases and J by 8 bases, with 17 bases between the two germline ends. CDR3 nucleotides: TGTGCCAGCAGCCTCTCCGGGCAGGCCGCAGGCTACACCTTC. Translation gives CASSLSGQAAGYTF.

The V and J genes are TRBV27 and TRBJ1-6, with D perhaps TRBD1 (6 bases). Between the trimmed V and J ends, which lost 4 bases and 7 bases, there was a span of 8 bases. The CDR3 length is 13 residues. Germline-derived CDR1 and CDR2 are MNHEY and SMNVEV (reference sequence). The DNA for the CDR3 is TGTGCCAGCAGTTATACAGGGAATTCACCCCTCCACTTT. This encodes CASSYTGNSPLHF.

The V call is TRBV5-1, the J call TRBJ2-1; 8 bases fit TRBD2. The CDR3 sequence is 15 residues long. CDR1 and CDR2 (germline): SGHRS, YFSETQ. The V gene end was trimmed by 4 bases and the J gene end by 5 bases; junction bases not matched to a gene: 8. In nucleotides, the CDR3 is TGCGCCAGCAGCGCGAGCCCGACTAGCGACAATGAGCAGTTCTTC. Translation: CASSASPTSDNEQFF.

The CDR3: CASSLGLAVDEQFF. The CDR3 bases are TGTGCCAGCAGCTTGGGACTAGCGGTCGATGAGCAGTTCTTC. This chain uses TRBV7-2 with TRBJ2-1; TRBD2 matches at 11 bases. In germline, CDR1 is SGHTA, CDR2 FQGNSA. The ends lost 3 bases at V and 8 bases at J; junction bases unmatched: 3. This CDR3 has 14 residues.

The rearrangement joins TRBV5-6 to TRBJ2-7; D is unresolved. This CDR3 region has 14 residues. CDR1 SGHDT and CDR2 YYEEEE come from the germline V gene. The V gene lost 5 bases and the J gene lost 6 bases, with 18 bases spanning the gap. The CDR3 reads CASSPRLVVSEQYF. In DNA, the CDR3 is TGTGCCAGCAGTCCCCGTCTAGTCGTCTCCGAGCAGTACTTC.

The chain combines TRBV3-1 (or the pseudogene TRBV3-2) with TRBJ2-4; 8 bases match TRBD1. CDR1 is LGHDT, CDR2 YNNKEL, per germline (reference sequence). Trimming at V came to 4 bases and at J to 4 bases, leaving 3 bases not matched to a gene. The CDR3 contains 14 residues. The CDR3, as DNA: TGTGCCAGCAGCCTCAGACAGGGGAAAAACATTCAGTACTTC. This codes for CASSLRQGKNIQYF.

J is TRBJ1-5 and V is TRBV7-9; 7 bases are a match to TRBD1. This CDR3 is 15 amino acids long. Trimming removed 5 bases from V and 1 base from J; junction bases left unmatched: 5. The germline V gene encodes CDR1 SEHNR and CDR2 FQNEAQ (reference sequence). DNA of the CDR3: TGTGCCAGCAGCGCCGGGACAGTGAGCAATCAGCCCCAGCATTTT. It specifies CASSAGTVSNQPQHF.

The chain carries TRBV24-1 and TRBJ2-3, with TRBD2 matching 9 bases. The CDR3 is 14 amino acids. The V segment lost 9 bases and the J segment 1 base; nucleotides outside the gene matches: 4. Germline V gene sequence: CDR1 KGHDR, CDR2 SFDVKD. CDR3 loop: CATDGGGGTDTQYF. The CDR3 DNA is TGTGCCACCGACGGCGGGGGGGGCACAGATACGCAGTATTTT.

This clone showed up just a few times. The J gene is TRBJ2-1, the V gene TRBV30; 11 bases match TRBD2. Per the germline V gene, CDR1 is GTSNPN and CDR2 is SVGIG (reference sequence). V lost 3 bases to trimming and J lost 8 bases; unmatched junction nucleotides: 3. The CDR3 extends over 13 amino acids. The CDR3 spells CAWRTSGTHEQFF. CDR3 bases: TGTGCCTGGAGGACTAGCGGGACCCATGAGCAGTTCTTC. Full variable domain (outside the CDR3, taken from reference TRBV30 and TRBJ2-1): SQTIHQWPATLVQPVGSPLSLECTVEGTSNPNLYWYRQAAGRGLQLLFYSVGIGQISSEVPQNLSASRPQDRQFILSSKKLLLSDSGFYLCAWRTSGTHEQFFGPGTRLTVL.

This clone occurred once. This chain uses TRBV21-1 with TRBJ1-4; TRBD1, the table's D call, was not compared with the DNA. TRBV21-1 is marked as a pseudogene. The CDR3 sequence is 20 residues long. The CDR3 region is CASSKAAQGASWASREKLFF. The CDR3, as DNA: TGTGCCAGCAGCAAAGCGGCGCAGGGGGCAAGTTGGGCATCAAGAGAAAAACTGTTTTTT.

The chain carries TRBV29-1 and TRBJ1-3; no clear D. Per germline, CDR1 SQVTM and CDR2 ANQGSEA. V dropped 7 bases and J dropped 3 bases, with 13 bases sitting between them. The CDR3 length is 13 residues. The CDR3 region is CSAGGGDGNTIYF. CDR3 coding DNA: TGCAGCGCCGGCGGTGGGGATGGAAACACCATATATTTT.

This chain joins TRBV10-3 and TRBJ2-7, with D possibly TRBD1 on 6 matching bases. The CDR3 has 14 amino acids. Trimming removed 4 bases at V and 0 bases at J, with 10 bases between. From germline, CDR1 is ENHRY and CDR2 SYGVKD. The CDR3 coding sequence is TGTGCCATCAGTGGGGACAACCTCTCCTACGAGCAGTACTTC. Protein sequence: CAISGDNLSYEQYF.

The rearrangement uses TRBV7-3 and TRBJ2-3, with TRBD2 identical over 7 bases. Germline V lookup: CDR1 SGHTA, CDR2 FQGTGA. The CDR3 totals 15 residues. Trimming cost V 4 bases and J 1 base; bases outside gene matches: 5. This CDR3 is CASSSTGGGTDTQYF. CDR3 in DNA: TGTGCCAGCAGCTCGACGGGGGGAGGCACAGATACGCAGTATTTT.

The chain joins TRBV10-3 to TRBJ2-7; 9 bases are a match to TRBD1. The CDR3 spans 14 residues. V was pared by 6 bases and J by 6 bases, with 9 bases of the junction left unmatched. Germline V gene data show CDR1 as ENHRY and CDR2 as SYGVKD. The CDR3 loop is CAIRGQGEQGEQYF. CDR3 DNA: TGTGCCATCAGGGGACAGGGAGAACAGGGCGAGCAGTACTTC.

This chain links TRBV7-6 with TRBJ2-2; TRBD2 matches at 7 bases. Germline CDR1 is SGHVS and CDR2 is FNYEAQ. J gave up 2 bases and V 2 bases, and 2 bases lay outside the gene matches. This CDR3 contains 15 residues. The CDR3 here is CASSLRGENTGELFF. For the CDR3, the DNA is TGTGCCAGCAGCTTACGGGGGGAAAACACCGGGGAGCTGTTTTTT.

This clone was detected only once. The rearrangement uses TRBV11-1 and TRBJ2-7; 9 nucleotides line up with TRBD1. This CDR3 is built from 15 residues. The germline V gene encodes CDR1 SGHAT and CDR2 FQDESV (reference sequence). The ends lost 5 bases at V and 7 bases at J; junction bases unmatched: 12. The CDR3 protein is CASSVGQGTSREQYF. CDR3 nucleotide sequence: TGTGCCAGCAGCGTCGGACAGGGGACCTCTCGAGAGCAGTACTTC.

This clone was counted a few times. The J gene is TRBJ1-1, the V gene TRBV6-2 or TRBV6-3, with D unclear. The V end was cut by 5 bases, the J end by 3 bases, with 19 bases between. Germline V gives CDR1 MNHEY, CDR2 SVGEGT. The CDR3 covers 16 residues. Here the CDR3 reads CASSLVAPQPYTEAFF. CDR3 bases: TGTGCCAGCAGTCTTGTGGCACCACAGCCGTACACTGAAGCTTTCTTT.

The chain is built from TRBV7-8 and TRBJ1-1, with 9 bases that match TRBD1. The junction had 18 bases not matched to a gene; V was cut back by 3 bases and J by 4 bases. Per germline, CDR1 SGHVS and CDR2 FQNEAQ. The CDR3 consists of 19 residues. The CDR3 nucleotides read TGTGCCAGCAGCTTTGAAGTTGGGGACAGGGTGTATTCTGGCACTGAAGCTTTCTTT. It translates to CASSFEVGDRVYSGTEAFF.

This clone occurred once. The rearrangement uses TRBV5-1 and TRBJ2-5, with 9 positions matching TRBD1. J lost 1 base, V lost 6 bases, and 16 bases had no gene match. The CDR3 is 18 amino acids. Germline V gene lookup returns CDR1 SGHRS and CDR2 YFSETQ. The CDR3: CASNLRPSDRGLQETQYF. The CDR3 coding sequence is TGCGCCAGCAACCTAAGGCCCTCGGACAGGGGACTCCAAGAGACCCAGTACTTC.